This T cell receptor (beta chain) was found in a study of T-cell memory formation after mild COVID-19. TCRdb re-called the 5' RACE reads through MiXCR, storing one row per CDR3 protein. The sample yields 150,000 to 200,000 distinct CDR3 sequences, roughly 15% seen once. Study results and limitations: Prior to infection, memory already included some responding clones, suggesting cross-reactive memory joined. Clones contracting across day 15 to 85 had a balanced CD4/CD8 profile; later expanding clones leaned CD4+.

About this clonotype: What it recognizes is unknown.

The TCR comes from an adult woman who had mild COVID-19 (a few samples of this study predate the infection). Cell type and time point are not known. The sequencing input was PBMCs or a T cell subset sorted from them (not recorded which).

The CDR3 spells CASSLRDRNQETQYF. Written as DNA, the CDR3 is TGTGCCAGCAGTTTGCGGGACAGGAACCAAGAGACCCAGTACTTC. This sequence joins TRBV12-3 or TRBV12-4 and TRBJ2-5; 8 bases are shared with TRBD1. The length of the CDR3 is 15 residues. Trimming removed 3 bases from V and 0 bases from J; junction bases left unmatched: 3.